This paragraph covers one T cell receptor beta chain sequence. The sample comes from a study of shared clonotypes between healthy human individuals. The CDR3 runs to 13 residues. V was pared by 5 bases and J by 6 bases, with 10 bases between. The germline CDR1 and CDR2 sequences are SEHNR and FQNEAQ (reference sequence). Measured with immunoSEQ multiplex PCR; TCRdb has only the in-frame clones, and not every one. This sample has approximately 470,000 clones, with approximately 80% found just once. The chain uses TRBV7-9 and TRBJ2-2; D unresolved. Sequenced material: PBMCs. The TCR comes from a woman aged 35 to 49 in good health. Some clones in this sample may be carry-over from other donors' samples. CDR3 bases: TGTGCCAGCAGCCTACCTAGAGCCGGGGAGCTGTTTTTT. Protein product: CASSLPRAGELFF. Using reference TRBV7-9 and TRBJ2-2 for the parts outside the CDR3, the full variable domain is DTGVSQNPRHKITKRGQNVTFRCDPISEHNRLYWYRQTLGQGPEFLTYFQNEAQLEKSRLLSDRFSAERPKGSFSTLEIQRTEQGDSAMYLCASSLPRAGELFFGEGSRLTVL.